This is a list of T cell receptor beta chains from one sample in a study of cytomegalovirus exposure and HLA in healthy donors. Libraries were prepared by immunoSEQ multiplex PCR; TCRdb keeps only in-frame clonotypes and omits some of them. The table shows 180,000 or so clones, with about 89% occurring only once. Sequencing input: PBMCs. The receptors derive from a man younger than 45 in good health and CMV-seropositive. The CDR3 runs from the conserved cysteine through the conserved F or W. The order of the fields is clone size, J gene, D gene, V gene, CDR3 DNA, CDR3 protein. A D gene is named only where the DNA matches it firmly. Size values are once, few and many counts, or a class for expanded clones, and some rows have none.

clone size: NA
J gene: TRBJ2-7
D gene: NA
V gene: TRBV4-1
CDR3 DNA: TGCGCCAGCAGCCAAGACCCGGGAGAGGGCGAGCAGTACTTC
CDR3 protein: CASSQDPGEGEQYF

clone size: NA
J gene: TRBJ2-1
D gene: TRBD1
V gene: TRBV5-6
CDR3 DNA: TGTGCCAGCAGCGCCGGACAGGGTTTGGGTGAGCAGTTCTTC
CDR3 protein: CASSAGQGLGEQFF

clone size: NA
J gene: TRBJ1-6
D gene: NA
V gene: TRBV30
CDR3 DNA: TGTGCCTGGAGTGTAAACCCAGGGAGCTCCTATAATTCACCCCTCCACTTT
CDR3 protein: CAWSVNPGSSYNSPLHF

clone size: NA
J gene: TRBJ2-1
D gene: TRBD2
V gene: TRBV2
CDR3 DNA: TGTGCCAGCAGTGGACCGGGGGGGACAAGAAGCGCGCAGTTCTTC
CDR3 protein: CASSGPGGTRSAQFF

clone size: NA
J gene: TRBJ2-7
D gene: TRBD1
V gene: TRBV6-1
CDR3 DNA: TGTGCCGGCGGGACAGGGGGCTCGTACGAGCAGTACTTC
CDR3 protein: CAGGTGGSYEQYF

clone size: NA
J gene: TRBJ1-1
D gene: NA
V gene: TRBV5-1
CDR3 DNA: TGCGCCAGCAGCGGTGACGGGAGTTCTCCTGAAGCTTTCTTT
CDR3 protein: CASSGDGSSPEAFF

clone size: NA
J gene: TRBJ2-7
D gene: NA
V gene: TRBV4-3
CDR3 DNA: TGCGCCAGCAGCCAAGATTGGGCCTCTAGCTCCTACGAGCAGTACTTC
CDR3 protein: CASSQDWASSSYEQYF

clone size: NA
J gene: TRBJ2-7
D gene: TRBD1
V gene: TRBV18
CDR3 DNA: TGTGCCAGCTCATCACAGGGGGGCGACGAGCAGTACTTC
CDR3 protein: CASSSQGGDEQYF

clone size: NA
J gene: TRBJ2-7
D gene: TRBD1
V gene: TRBV2
CDR3 DNA: TGTGCCAGCCGGGACAGGGGAACCTACGAGCAGTACTTC
CDR3 protein: CASRDRGTYEQYF

clone size: NA
J gene: TRBJ2-1
D gene: TRBD2
V gene: TRBV28
CDR3 DNA: TGTGCCAGCAGTTTTAACGGGGCTAGCGGGAGATTAAATGAGCAGTTCTTC
CDR3 protein: CASSFNGASGRLNEQFF

clone size: NA
J gene: TRBJ2-1
D gene: TRBD2
V gene: TRBV7-4
CDR3 DNA: TGTGCCAGCCGAGAGCGGGACCTCTCCTACAATGAGCAGTTCTTC
CDR3 protein: CASRERDLSYNEQFF

clone size: NA
J gene: TRBJ2-7
D gene: NA
V gene: TRBV20-1
CDR3 DNA: TGCAGTGCTAGTACAGAAGACGAGCAGTACTTC
CDR3 protein: CSASTEDEQYF

clone size: NA
J gene: TRBJ2-7
D gene: NA
V gene: TRBV7-9
CDR3 DNA: TGTGCCAGCAGCTTAGCACCTGGTTATGGGCTATCCTACGAGCAGTACTTC
CDR3 protein: CASSLAPGYGLSYEQYF

clone size: NA
J gene: TRBJ2-5
D gene: NA
V gene: TRBV5-4
CDR3 DNA: TGTGCCAGCAGCGCCCGGGACACCCAAGAGACCCAGTACTTC
CDR3 protein: CASSARDTQETQYF

clone size: once
J gene: TRBJ2-5
D gene: NA
V gene: TRBV29-1
CDR3 DNA: TGCAGCGTCCCTAAGGGCGATTCCGAGACCCAGTACTTC
CDR3 protein: CSVPKGDSETQYF

clone size: few
J gene: TRBJ2-7
D gene: NA
V gene: TRBV7-2
CDR3 DNA: TGTGCCAGCAGCTCACAAGTTAAACTCCACGAGCAGTACTTC
CDR3 protein: CASSSQVKLHEQYF

clone size: NA
J gene: TRBJ1-3
D gene: NA
V gene: TRBV6-5
CDR3 DNA: TGTGCCAGCAGTTATTCAGCCTTGGGGGCTGGAAACACCATATATTTT
CDR3 protein: CASSYSALGAGNTIYF

clone size: NA
J gene: TRBJ1-2
D gene: TRBD1
V gene: TRBV4-3
CDR3 DNA: TGCGCCAGCAGCCAACAAGTTCCAGGGGGGAGGGGTGGCTACACCTTC
CDR3 protein: CASSQQVPGGRGGYTF

clone size: once
J gene: TRBJ1-6
D gene: NA
V gene: TRBV4-3
CDR3 DNA: TGCGCCAGCAGCCAAGACACAGGGACTTCACCCCTCCACTTT
CDR3 protein: CASSQDTGTSPLHF

clone size: NA
J gene: TRBJ1-1
D gene: NA
V gene: TRBV20-1
CDR3 DNA: TGCAGTGTTGGTTACACTGAAGCTTTCTTT
CDR3 protein: CSVGYTEAFF

clone size: NA
J gene: TRBJ1-6
D gene: NA
V gene: TRBV6-5
CDR3 DNA: TGTGCCAGCAGTTACCCACAGGGACCCCTCCACTTT
CDR3 protein: CASSYPQGPLHF

clone size: NA
J gene: TRBJ2-2
D gene: TRBD1
V gene: TRBV13
CDR3 DNA: TGTGCCAGCAGATACAGGGGGTCGGCCGGGGAGCTGTTTTTT
CDR3 protein: CASRYRGSAGELFF

clone size: NA
J gene: TRBJ1-1
D gene: NA
V gene: TRBV30
CDR3 DNA: TGTGCCTGGAGTGTATCCGGATGGGGTGAAGCTTTCTTT
CDR3 protein: CAWSVSGWGEAFF

clone size: few
J gene: TRBJ1-4
D gene: TRBD1
V gene: TRBV4-1
CDR3 DNA: TGCGCCAGCAGCCAAGAGATCGGACAGGGGCGGGAAAAACTGTTTTTT
CDR3 protein: CASSQEIGQGREKLFF

clone size: NA
J gene: TRBJ2-7
D gene: TRBD2
V gene: TRBV2
CDR3 DNA: TGTGCCAGCGGGCTAGCGGGTTACGAGCAGTACTTC
CDR3 protein: CASGLAGYEQYF

clone size: few
J gene: TRBJ1-2
D gene: NA
V gene: TRBV5-1
CDR3 DNA: TGCGCCAGCAGCAGGGGAGGGCGGCCTAACTATGGCTACACCTTC
CDR3 protein: CASSRGGRPNYGYTF

clone size: NA
J gene: TRBJ2-5
D gene: NA
V gene: TRBV2
CDR3 DNA: TGTGCCAGCAGTGAATTACAGGCCGACGGGACCCAGTACTTC
CDR3 protein: CASSELQADGTQYF

clone size: NA
J gene: TRBJ1-5
D gene: NA
V gene: TRBV9
CDR3 DNA: TGTGCCAGCAGCGTAGCCACGGGGAAGCGCAATCAGCCCCAGCATTTT
CDR3 protein: CASSVATGKRNQPQHF

clone size: NA
J gene: TRBJ2-5
D gene: NA
V gene: TRBV10-3
CDR3 DNA: TGTGCCATCAGGGACGGCTTAGAGACCCAGTACTTC
CDR3 protein: CAIRDGLETQYF

clone size: few
J gene: TRBJ2-4
D gene: NA
V gene: TRBV28
CDR3 DNA: TGTGCCAGCAGTTCGCTAGCCAAAAACATTCAGTACTTC
CDR3 protein: CASSSLAKNIQYF

clone size: many
J gene: TRBJ1-5
D gene: NA
V gene: TRBV19
CDR3 DNA: TGTGCCAGTAGTATAGACCGGGGACAGCCCCAGCATTTT
CDR3 protein: CASSIDRGQPQHF

clone size: NA
J gene: TRBJ1-3
D gene: NA
V gene: TRBV7-2
CDR3 DNA: TGTGCCAGCAGCCAACGTGGGCACTCTGGAAACACCATATATTTT
CDR3 protein: CASSQRGHSGNTIYF

clone size: NA
J gene: TRBJ2-1
D gene: TRBD2
V gene: TRBV15
CDR3 DNA: TGTGCCACCAGCAGTACTAGCGGGAGGGCCAATGAGCAGTTCTTC
CDR3 protein: CATSSTSGRANEQFF

clone size: NA
J gene: TRBJ2-7
D gene: NA
V gene: TRBV9
CDR3 DNA: TGTGCCAGCAGCGTAGTTCCGGGGGTAGGGGAGCAGTACTTC
CDR3 protein: CASSVVPGVGEQYF

clone size: once
J gene: TRBJ1-1
D gene: TRBD1
V gene: TRBV7-9
CDR3 DNA: TGTGCCAGCAACAGGGGTGGGAACACTGAAGCTTTCTTT
CDR3 protein: CASNRGGNTEAFF

clone size: NA
J gene: TRBJ1-1
D gene: TRBD1
V gene: TRBV6-5
CDR3 DNA: TGTGCCAGCAGTTACTTTGGGACAGCGAACACTGAAGCTTTCTTT
CDR3 protein: CASSYFGTANTEAFF

clone size: NA
J gene: TRBJ1-5
D gene: TRBD1
V gene: TRBV6-5
CDR3 DNA: TGTGCCAGCAGCATGGACAGGAATAGCAATCAGCCCCAGCATTTT
CDR3 protein: CASSMDRNSNQPQHF

clone size: NA
J gene: TRBJ2-2
D gene: TRBD2
V gene: TRBV5-1
CDR3 DNA: TGCGCCAGCAGCCTCCCTGGGAGCGGGGGCCCCGCGAACATCACCGGGGAGCTGTTTTTT
CDR3 protein: CASSLPGSGGPANITGELFF

clone size: NA
J gene: TRBJ2-1
D gene: TRBD1
V gene: TRBV7-9
CDR3 DNA: TGTGCCAGCAACTCGAACAGGGGGGTTAACAATGAGCAGTTCTTC
CDR3 protein: CASNSNRGVNNEQFF

clone size: once
J gene: TRBJ1-4
D gene: TRBD1
V gene: TRBV11-3
CDR3 DNA: TGTGCCAGCAGCCCCCGGACAGGGCAAAATGAAAAACTGTTTTTT
CDR3 protein: CASSPRTGQNEKLFF

clone size: NA
J gene: TRBJ1-1
D gene: NA
V gene: TRBV11-1
CDR3 DNA: TGTGCCAGCAGCAAGGAGGAGGGAGTGACTGAAGCTTTCTTT
CDR3 protein: CASSKEEGVTEAFF